This T cell receptor beta chain was identified in a study of graft-versus-host responses after intestinal transplantation. Study-wide context: As for transplant type, recipients had multivisceral, liver-intestinal, or isolated intestinal grafts. Among the recipients, all got anti-thymocyte globulin induction and then tacrolimus and steroids for two to four years.

This clone was found once. The antigen is unknown. With V trimmed by 5 bases and J by 0 bases, 4 bases remained unmatched. In germline, CDR1 is SQVTM, CDR2 ANQGSEA. This CDR3 region has 14 residues. TCRdb keeps only in-frame clones here, not all; method: immunoSEQ multiplex PCR. This table has 55,000 to 75,000 clones, 75% to 90% appearing once. The J gene is TRBJ1-3, the V gene TRBV29-1, with 7 bases aligning to TRBD1. The sample in question was unstimulated CD4+ T cells sorted from spleen or lymph node cells, obtained before transplant. The TCR originated in a human donor who was the organ donor for an intestinal transplant. CDR3 region: CSVSGQHSGNTIYF. The DNA for the CDR3 is TGCAGCGTTTCGGGACAGCACTCTGGAAACACCATATATTTT.